This record looks at one T cell receptor (beta chain) sequence and its context. The antigen remains undetermined. Germline-derived CDR1 and CDR2 are SNHLY and FYNNEI. The CDR3 totals 11 residues. Trimming stripped 6 bases from V and 11 bases from J, with 13 bases between. These data originate in a study of a mutant IDH1 vaccine in newly diagnosed glioma. Study overall: All eight of the vaccinations patients received fell in weeks 1, 3, 5, 7, 11, 15, 19 and 23. Earlier treatment was radiotherapy, temozolomide, or both, with most getting both.

Assay used: immunoSEQ multiplex PCR; TCRdb lists only in-frame clones, some missing. Of tens of thousands of clones detected, about 81% appear once; the ten largest clones hold 7.5% to 10%. Specified time point: week 23, last vaccination. The investigators gave 300 ug of mutant IDH1 20-mer peptide in each vaccine dose, together with topical imiquimod. In every donor, the tumor was a new WHO grade 3 or 4 IDH1-mutant, ATRX-lost astrocytoma. The chain has TRBV2 and TRBJ1-1; D ambiguous. This specimen consisted of PBMCs, obtained from a glioma patient whose treatment included an IDH1 peptide vaccine. The sequence was obtained from a middle-aged woman with glioma. Some clones in this sample may be carry-over from other donors' samples. CDR3: CASRPVAPAFF. CDR3 bases: TGTGCCAGCAGACCAGTGGCCCCGGCTTTCTTT.